The rows below give T cell receptor beta chains drawn from one sample of a study of T-cell reconstitution after alpha-beta-depleted transplantation in children. TCRdb used MiXCR to reprocess the PCR reads, holding one entry per CDR3 protein. The table lists roughly 500,000 distinct CDR3 sequences, 32% of them singletons. The material sequenced was PBMCs from the stem cell graft donor, taken from the stem cell graft. The receptors here all came from a human donor who donated a stem cell graft to a child with aplastic anemia. Each CDR3 is given with its conserved first and last residue. The order of the fields is CDR3 protein, CDR3 DNA, J gene, D gene, clone size, V gene. D genes are given only for firm matches. Size is omitted from some rows. Given values are once, few, many or a class for expanded clones.

cdr3_aa: CASSPPFSGSWGDTQYF; cdr3_nt: TGTGCCAGCAGTCCCCCCTTTTCGGGGTCCTGGGGGGATACGCAGTATTTT; j_call: TRBJ2-3; d_call: NA; clone_size: many; v_call: TRBV12-3/TRBV12-4
cdr3_aa: CASSSAHAANYGYTF; cdr3_nt: TGTGCCAGTAGTTCAGCTCACGCAGCTAACTATGGCTACACCTTC; j_call: TRBJ1-2; d_call: NA; clone_size: NA; v_call: TRBV19
cdr3_aa: CASNLAGGRNEQFF; cdr3_nt: TGTGCCAGCAACTTAGCGGGAGGGAGGAATGAGCAGTTCTTC; j_call: TRBJ2-1; d_call: TRBD2; clone_size: NA; v_call: TRBV6-2/TRBV6-3
cdr3_aa: CASSPVESLNTDTQYF; cdr3_nt: TGTGCCAGCAGCCCGGTTGAGTCCCTGAACACAGATACGCAGTATTTT; j_call: TRBJ2-3; d_call: NA; clone_size: NA; v_call: TRBV28
cdr3_aa: CASSPRAGIGNTEAFF; cdr3_nt: TGTGCCAGCTCACCACGAGCGGGGATTGGGAACACTGAAGCTTTCTTT; j_call: TRBJ1-1; d_call: NA; clone_size: NA; v_call: TRBV18
cdr3_aa: CASSFRGDQPQHF; cdr3_nt: TGCGCCAGCAGCTTTCGCGGGGATCAGCCCCAGCATTTT; j_call: TRBJ1-5; d_call: NA; clone_size: few; v_call: TRBV5-1
cdr3_aa: CASSGRAETQYF; cdr3_nt: TGTGCCAGCAGCGGCAGGGCGGAGACCCAGTACTTC; j_call: TRBJ2-5; d_call: NA; clone_size: NA; v_call: TRBV9
cdr3_aa: CASSLGVNSNNEQFF; cdr3_nt: TGTGCCAGCAGCTTAGGAGTTAACTCCAACAATGAGCAGTTCTTC; j_call: TRBJ2-1; d_call: NA; clone_size: few; v_call: TRBV7-2
cdr3_aa: CASSLAGGGPYDEQYF; cdr3_nt: TGTGCCAGCAGCTTAGCGGGCGGGGGGCCTTATGACGAGCAGTACTTC; j_call: TRBJ2-7; d_call: TRBD2; clone_size: NA; v_call: TRBV7-9
cdr3_aa: CASSLSGFPNTEAFF; cdr3_nt: TGTGCCAGCAGTTTGTCCGGGTTCCCGAACACTGAAGCTTTCTTT; j_call: TRBJ1-1; d_call: NA; clone_size: NA; v_call: TRBV27
cdr3_aa: CSAEGSDTQYF; cdr3_nt: TGCAGTGCCGAGGGGTCAGATACGCAGTATTTT; j_call: TRBJ2-3; d_call: NA; clone_size: NA; v_call: TRBV20-1
cdr3_aa: CASSSKGTSGSGEQFF; cdr3_nt: TGTGCCAGCAGCTCCAAGGGGACTAGCGGGAGTGGTGAGCAGTTCTTC; j_call: TRBJ2-1; d_call: TRBD2; clone_size: NA; v_call: TRBV5-5
cdr3_aa: CSAGLGTSGLGTDTQYF; cdr3_nt: TGCAGTGCCGGACTTGGGACTAGCGGGTTGGGCACAGATACGCAGTATTTT; j_call: TRBJ2-3; d_call: TRBD2; clone_size: few; v_call: TRBV20-1
cdr3_aa: CASSPSTSGDNYNEQFF; cdr3_nt: TGTGCCAGCTCACCATCGACTAGCGGGGACAACTACAATGAGCAGTTCTTC; j_call: TRBJ2-1; d_call: TRBD2; clone_size: NA; v_call: TRBV18
cdr3_aa: CAWSVPNQPQHF; cdr3_nt: TGTGCCTGGAGTGTTCCCAATCAGCCCCAGCATTTT; j_call: TRBJ1-5; d_call: NA; clone_size: few; v_call: TRBV30
cdr3_aa: CASSAGTGGSNEKLFF; cdr3_nt: TGTGCCAGCAGCGCCGGGACAGGGGGTTCTAATGAAAAACTGTTTTTT; j_call: TRBJ1-4; d_call: TRBD1; clone_size: NA; v_call: TRBV9
cdr3_aa: CASSLNLRLAGTYEQYF; cdr3_nt: TGTGCCAGCAGCTTAAATCTAAGGCTAGCGGGGACCTACGAGCAGTACTTC; j_call: TRBJ2-7; d_call: TRBD2; clone_size: NA; v_call: TRBV6-5
cdr3_aa: CAWRKGSYQPQHF; cdr3_nt: TGTGCCTGGAGGAAAGGGAGTTATCAGCCCCAGCATTTT; j_call: TRBJ1-5; d_call: NA; clone_size: NA; v_call: TRBV30
cdr3_aa: CASSQNSGPNTGELFF; cdr3_nt: TGTGCCAGCAGCCAAAACAGCGGGCCGAACACCGGGGAGCTGTTTTTT; j_call: TRBJ2-2; d_call: NA; clone_size: NA; v_call: TRBV7-6
cdr3_aa: CASSQAALQRWSNTGELFF; cdr3_nt: TGCGCCAGCAGCCAAGCAGCCTTGCAGAGGTGGTCGAACACCGGGGAGCTGTTTTTT; j_call: TRBJ2-2; d_call: NA; clone_size: NA; v_call: TRBV4-3
cdr3_aa: CASSTGQGANEAFF; cdr3_nt: TGTGCCAGCAGCACGGGACAGGGGGCGAATGAAGCTTTCTTT; j_call: TRBJ1-1; d_call: TRBD1; clone_size: NA; v_call: TRBV4-2
cdr3_aa: CASSPSRGRREESNEQFF; cdr3_nt: TGTGCCAGCAGCCCGAGTAGGGGACGGCGGGAGGAAAGCAATGAGCAGTTCTTC; j_call: TRBJ2-1; d_call: TRBD2; clone_size: few; v_call: TRBV9
cdr3_aa: CASSPAVNEKLFF; cdr3_nt: TGTGCCAGCAGCCCCGCAGTGAATGAAAAACTGTTTTTT; j_call: TRBJ1-4; d_call: NA; clone_size: few; v_call: TRBV9
cdr3_aa: CASSQASLAVNTGELFF; cdr3_nt: TGTGCCAGCAGCCAAGCTTCCCTAGCGGTGAACACCGGGGAGCTGTTTTTT; j_call: TRBJ2-2; d_call: TRBD2; clone_size: NA; v_call: TRBV3-1